A single sample is the source of the 16 T cell receptor beta chains below, sequenced in a study of glioma-infiltrating T cells after dendritic cell vaccination. Time point denoted: after dendritic cell vaccination, including at tumor progression/relapse. Assay used: immunoSEQ multiplex PCR; TCRdb lists only in-frame clones, some missing. The sample holds 85,000 to 100,000 clones, approximately 81% seen once. This specimen was blood, taken after dendritic cell vaccination. These TCRs come from a human donor with glioblastoma.

V is TRBV13 and J is TRBJ2-5; D might be TRBD1 (6 bases). Gene TRBJ2-7 matches the end of the DNA better, so the J call may be wrong. Per germline, CDR1 PRHDT and CDR2 FYEKMQ (reference sequence). This CDR3 has 12 amino acids. CDR3 coding DNA: TGTGCCAGCAGCTCCGGACAGTACGAGCAGTACTTC. Amino acids: CASSSGQYEQYF.

The chain links TRBV25-1 to TRBJ2-2; TRBD2 aligns across 8 bases. CDR1 and CDR2 from the germline V gene are MGHDK and SYGVNS. The CDR3 totals 16 residues. After removal of 8 bases from V and 1 base from J, the junction contained 9 bases not matched to a gene. CDR3 region: CASAPVAGRNTGELFF. The CDR3 DNA reads as TGTGCCAGCGCCCCGGTAGCGGGAAGGAACACCGGGGAGCTGTTTTTT.

The V and J genes are TRBV6-5 and TRBJ2-4, with TRBD1 matching over 8 bases. The CDR3 extends over 13 amino acids. J gave up 4 bases and V 6 bases, and 2 bases lay outside the gene matches. Germline lookup yields CDR1 MNHEY and CDR2 SVGAGI. The CDR3 DNA reads TGTGCCAGCAGGCGGGACAGGAAAAACATTCAGTACTTC. It translates to CASRRDRKNIQYF.

Only one count was recorded for this clone. The V call is TRBV9, the J call TRBJ2-1; no definite D call. V shed 0 bases and J shed 10 bases, with 11 bases lying between them. Germline CDR1 and CDR2: SGDLS and YYNGEE. The length of the CDR3 is 13 residues. CDR3 in amino acids: CASSVARYGEQFF. CDR3 in DNA: TGTGCCAGCAGCGTAGCTCGGTACGGGGAGCAGTTCTTC.

The chain uses TRBV9 and TRBJ2-1, with TRBD2 matching over 7 bases. This CDR3 is built from 19 residues. Germline CDR1 is SGDLS and CDR2 is YYNGEE. V was clipped by 0 bases and J by 8 bases; unmatched bases: 20. The CDR3: CASSVVDLGLEREFHEQFF. In nucleotides, the CDR3 is TGTGCCAGCAGCGTAGTTGATTTGGGGCTTGAGCGGGAATTTCATGAGCAGTTCTTC.

This rearrangement joins TRBV15 to TRBJ2-7, with 9 bases identical to TRBD1. The CDR3 length is 15 residues. V was clipped by 8 bases and J by 3 bases; unmatched bases: 11. Germline values: CDR1 LNHNV, CDR2 YYDKDF (reference sequence). In DNA, the CDR3 is TGTGCCACCCGCCCGGGGACAGGGAGGTACTACGAGCAGTACTTC. Amino acid sequence: CATRPGTGRYYEQYF.

V and J are TRBV5-4 and TRBJ2-5; D ambiguous. Germline assignment: CDR1 SGHNT and CDR2 YYREEE (reference sequence). Trimming took 0 bases from V and 2 from J, leaving 8 bases between them. The CDR3 consists of 14 residues. The CDR3 is CASSLAPVQETQYF. The CDR3, as DNA: TGTGCCAGCAGCTTGGCTCCTGTTCAAGAGACCCAGTACTTC. Supplemented by reference TRBV5-4 and TRBJ2-5, the full variable domain reads ETGVTQSPTHLIKTRGQQVTLRCSSQSGHNTVSWYQQALGQGPQFIFQYYREEENGRGNFPPRFSGLQFPNYSSELNVNALELDDSALYLCASSLAPVQETQYFGPGTRLLVL.

J is TRBJ1-2 and V is TRBV6-5; 7 positions agree with TRBD1. V shed 6 bases and J 4 bases; nucleotides not matched to a gene: 8. CDR3 length: 14 amino acids. CDR1 is MNHEY, CDR2 SVGAGI, per germline. The CDR3 reads CASREGGQLYGYTF. The CDR3 bases are TGTGCCAGCAGGGAGGGGGGACAGCTCTATGGCTACACCTTC.

The chain has TRBV13 and TRBJ2-1; TRBD2 aligns across 10 bases. Germline values: CDR1 PRHDT, CDR2 FYEKMQ (reference sequence). The CDR3 spans 16 residues. The J segment lost 13 bases and the V segment lost 1 base, leaving 13 bases of the junction unmatched. CDR3 region: CASSLELAGSTSSQFF. The CDR3 DNA reads as TGTGCCAGCAGCTTAGAACTAGCGGGAAGTACTAGTAGTCAGTTCTTC.

The gene calls are TRBV7-9 and TRBJ2-3; a weak D match, TRBD1 (5 bases). V gave up 2 bases and J gave up 1 base, with 10 bases separating them. Per germline, CDR1 SEHNR and CDR2 FQNEAQ (reference sequence). The CDR3 is 15 amino acids. The CDR3: CASSLSGFGTDTQYF. In DNA, the CDR3 is TGTGCCAGCAGCTTATCAGGGTTTGGCACAGATACGCAGTATTTT.

V gene TRBV9 combines with J gene TRBJ2-2; 11 bases are shared with TRBD1. The ends lost 4 bases at V and 2 bases at J; junction bases unmatched: 4. Germline V gene data show CDR1 as SGDLS and CDR2 as YYNGEE. This CDR3 region has 16 residues. In DNA, the CDR3 is TGTGCCAGCAGCCCCCGGACAGGGGGCAACACCGGGGAGCTGTTTTTT. Its translation: CASSPRTGGNTGELFF.

V and J are TRBV15 and TRBJ2-2; the match to TRBD1 covers 8 bases. The CDR3 has 14 residues. In germline, CDR1 is LNHNV, CDR2 YYDKDF (reference sequence). The V gene end was trimmed by 3 bases and the J gene end by 3 bases; junction bases not matched to a gene: 0. The CDR3 loop reads CATSRDRDTGELFF. The CDR3 DNA is TGTGCCACCAGCAGGGACAGGGACACCGGGGAGCTGTTTTTT.

This clone has just one count. The V call is TRBV6-1, the J call TRBJ2-3, with 8 bases identical to TRBD2. Per germline, CDR1 MNHNS and CDR2 SASEGT. The CDR3 contains 15 residues. Germline trimming cut 7 bases from V and 4 bases from J; bases unmatched to any gene: 10. The CDR3 DNA sequence: TGTGCCAGCAAGATTGGGGGAGCGGGAGCAGATACGCAGTATTTT. It is translated as CASKIGGAGADTQYF.

The genes are TRBV9 and TRBJ2-2, with 10 bases lining up with TRBD2. J lost 5 bases, V lost 3 bases, and 10 bases had no gene match. Germline loops: CDR1 SGDLS, CDR2 YYNGEE. The CDR3 is 17 residues long. In nucleotides, the CDR3 is TGTGCCAGCAGCGGACCGAGCGGGAGGGCCGATACCGGGGAGCTGTTTTTT. Protein: CASSGPSGRADTGELFF.

The chain combines TRBV6-4 with TRBJ1-1, with unresolved D. This CDR3 has 14 amino acids. Deletions cut 6 bases from V and 1 base from J, with 12 bases between. Per the germline V gene, CDR1 is MRHNA and CDR2 is SNTAGT. The CDR3 DNA reads as TGTGCCAGCAGGGAGACGATTAGGAACACTGAAGCTTTCTTT. This gives the protein CASRETIRNTEAFF.

This chain connects TRBV10-3 to TRBJ2-7, with D tentatively TRBD1 (5 bases). There are 14 residues in the CDR3. The V gene lost 2 bases and the J gene lost 4 bases, with 12 bases spanning the gap. Germline V CDR1 and CDR2: ENHRY, SYGVKD. The CDR3 coding sequence is TGTGCCATCAGTGAGACAGGTGTTAGGTACGAGCAGTACTTC. Its translation: CAISETGVRYEQYF.